The 16 T cell receptor beta chains in this list originate from one sample, sequenced in a study of blood T cell repertoires in COVID-19. Some clones are missing from TCRdb's copy, which holds only in-frame ones; the method was immunoSEQ multiplex PCR. The sample carries about 150,000 clones, over 70% recorded once. Specimen: peripheral blood. Receptors originate from a man in his forties or fifties who had recovered from COVID-19.

The chain recombines TRBV5-1 with TRBJ2-3; 8 nucleotides align to TRBD1. The V and J ends lost 0 bases and 3 bases, in that order; junction bases with no gene match: 12. This CDR3 has 18 residues. Germline loops: CDR1 SGHRS, CDR2 YFSETQ. CDR3 region: CASSLAKSFRGRTDTQYF. CDR3 nucleotides: TGCGCCAGCAGCTTGGCCAAGAGTTTCAGGGGGCGAACAGATACGCAGTATTTT.

The chain combines TRBV7-8 with TRBJ1-1; unclear D gene. CDR1 and CDR2 from the germline V gene are SGHVS and FQNEAQ. The CDR3 sequence is 16 residues long. The V end lost 5 bases, the J end lost 0 bases, and 16 bases lay between the germline ends. The CDR3 DNA follows: TGTGCCAGCAGCCCCGGAGTGGTATCTCTGAACACTGAAGCTTTCTTT. It is translated as CASSPGVVSLNTEAFF. Looking up the rest from reference TRBV7-8 and TRBJ1-1 gives the full variable domain: GAGVSQSPRYKVAKRGQDVALRCDPISGHVSLFWYQQALGQGPEFLTYFQNEAQLDKSGLPSDRFFAERPEGSVSTLKIQRTQQEDSAVYLCASSPGVVSLNTEAFFGQGTRLTVV.

This rearrangement joins TRBV9 to TRBJ2-1, with 13 positions matching TRBD2. This CDR3 has 16 residues. V lost 0 bases to trimming and J lost 3 bases; unmatched junction nucleotides: 0. Germline V gives CDR1 SGDLS, CDR2 YYNGEE. The DNA for the CDR3 is TGTGCCAGCAGCGTAGGACTAGCGGGGGGCTACAATGAGCAGTTCTTC. Amino acids: CASSVGLAGGYNEQFF.

Only a few counts were recorded for this clone. The chain has TRBV6-2 or TRBV6-3 and TRBJ2-7; tentative D call: TRBD2 (5 bases). CDR3 length: 14 amino acids. Deletions cut 0 bases from V and 3 bases from J, with 9 bases between. Germline V lookup: CDR1 MNHEY, CDR2 SVGEGT. CDR3 nucleotide sequence: TGTGCCAGCAGTTACTCGACCGGACTCTACGAGCAGTACTTC. It is translated as CASSYSTGLYEQYF.

The chain carries TRBV6-4 and TRBJ1-5; 8 bases are shared with TRBD1. There are 13 residues in the CDR3. V trimming: 7 bases; J trimming: 4 bases; junction bases outside the gene matches: 3. Germline-derived CDR1 and CDR2 are MRHNA and SNTAGT. The CDR3 is CASKTGVNQPQHF. In DNA, the CDR3 is TGTGCCAGCAAGACAGGGGTTAATCAGCCCCAGCATTTT.

The chain employs TRBV5-6 and TRBJ2-5; D remains ambiguous. The germline gives CDR1 SGHDT, CDR2 YYEEEE. This CDR3 spans 13 amino acids. V shed 3 bases and J shed 0 bases, with 6 bases lying between them. For the CDR3, the DNA is TGTGCCAGCAGCTCCCAGAACCAAGAGACCCAGTACTTC. Translated: CASSSQNQETQYF.

The V gene is TRBV6-5, the J gene TRBJ2-2; 10 nucleotides align to TRBD2. Trimming at V came to 5 bases and at J to 6 bases, leaving 6 bases not matched to a gene. The CDR3 totals 15 residues. Germline V lookup: CDR1 MNHEY, CDR2 SVGAGI. As DNA, the CDR3 is TGTGCCAGCAGTCGGGGGACTAGCGCCTCCGGGGAGCTGTTTTTT. Translated: CASSRGTSASGELFF.

The rearrangement joins TRBV4-3 to TRBJ1-2; TRBD1 matches 7 bases. With V trimmed by 0 bases and J by 0 bases, 4 bases remained unmatched. The CDR3 length is 16 residues. Germline CDR1 is LGHNA and CDR2 is YSLEER. For the CDR3, the DNA is TGCGCCAGCAGCCAAGATCTCGGGACAGCTAACTATGGCTACACCTTC. Protein: CASSQDLGTANYGYTF.

The V gene is TRBV11-3, the J gene TRBJ2-7; 10 bases match TRBD1. CDR1 and CDR2 (germline): SGHNT, YENEEA. This CDR3 spans 13 amino acids. The V segment lost 5 bases and the J segment 4 bases; nucleotides outside the gene matches: 2. Here the CDR3 reads CASSRDRGYEQYF. The CDR3 DNA sequence: TGTGCCAGCAGCCGGGACAGGGGATACGAGCAGTACTTC. Complete variable domain (other parts from reference TRBV11-3 and TRBJ2-7): EAGVVQSPRYKIIEKKQPVAFWCNPISGHNTLYWYLQNLGQGPELLIRYENEEAVDDSQLPKDRFSAERLKGVDSTLKIQPAELGDSAVYLCASSRDRGYEQYFGPGTRLTVT.

V usage is TRBV30 and J usage is TRBJ2-3; 12 bases agree with TRBD1. Trimming took 2 bases from V and 4 from J; bases not matched to a gene: 7. Germline V gives CDR1 GTSNPN, CDR2 SVGIG (reference sequence). The CDR3 covers 16 residues. The CDR3 nucleotides are TGTGCCTGGAGTCTAGGGACAGGGGGCTTCGCAGATACGCAGTATTTT. Encoded protein: CAWSLGTGGFADTQYF.

The chain recombines TRBV6-1 with TRBJ1-4; 10 bases map to TRBD1. V shed 0 bases and J 5 bases; nucleotides not matched to a gene: 3. Germline CDR1 MNHNS, CDR2 SASEGT. This CDR3 contains 16 residues. The CDR3 DNA follows: TGTGCCAGCAGTGAAGCGTGGGGACAGGGGAATGAAAAACTGTTTTTT. This encodes CASSEAWGQGNEKLFF.

The chain links TRBV11-2 to TRBJ2-2; 10 bases line up with TRBD2. The CDR3 is 16 amino acids. V gave up 5 bases and J gave up 4 bases; unmatched junction bases: 7. CDR1 and CDR2 from the germline V gene are SGHAT and FQNNGV. The CDR3 here is CASSRSIAGGTGELFF. The CDR3, as DNA: TGTGCCAGCAGCCGATCTATAGCGGGAGGCACCGGGGAGCTGTTTTTT.

Only one count was recorded for this clone. The chain has TRBV9 and TRBJ2-1, with 7 bases lining up with TRBD1. The junction had 6 bases not matched to a gene; V was cut back by 1 base and J by 5 bases. The CDR3 runs to 15 residues. Germline assignment: CDR1 SGDLS and CDR2 YYNGEE. CDR3: CASSVTGTVNNEQFF. The CDR3 DNA follows: TGTGCCAGCAGCGTAACCGGGACAGTCAACAATGAGCAGTTCTTC.

The chain combines TRBV19 with TRBJ2-6; the match to TRBD2 covers 10 bases. The CDR3 runs to 17 residues. With V trimmed by 2 bases and J by 3 bases, 4 bases remained unmatched. Germline V CDR1 and CDR2: LNHDA, SQIVND (reference sequence). In nucleotides, the CDR3 is TGTGCCAGTAGTATATCTAGCGGGGGCGGTGGGGCCAACGTCCTGACTTTC. It translates to CASSISSGGGGANVLTF.

The chain combines TRBV3-1 (or the pseudogene TRBV3-2) with TRBJ2-3; the match to TRBD2 covers 9 bases. V shed 3 bases and J 5 bases; nucleotides not matched to a gene: 6. The CDR3 spans 15 residues. CDR1 and CDR2 (germline): LGHDT, YNNKEL (reference sequence). CDR3 residues: CASSHLASGVDTQYF. In nucleotides, the CDR3 is TGTGCCAGCAGCCATTTGGCTAGCGGGGTAGATACGCAGTATTTT.

The rearrangement links TRBV7-2 to TRBJ1-3; D call uncertain. Germline V gene sequence: CDR1 SGHTA, CDR2 FQGNSA. Trimming left V 4 bases short and J 0 bases short, with 10 bases between. CDR3 length: 15 amino acids. The CDR3 coding sequence is TGTGCCAGCAGCTCCGACATTAGCTCTGGAAACACCATATATTTT. Amino acids: CASSSDISSGNTIYF.